The entry below describes one T cell receptor beta chain. Sequencing targeted expressed TCRB transcripts, as all isolated RNA had been reverse transcribed. The repertoire was sequenced with immunoSEQ multiplex PCR; TCRdb's copy has only in-frame clones and lacks some. The sample shows about 220,000 clones, around 9.9% of them seen only once. V lost 3 bases, J lost 1 base, and 7 bases lay in between. CDR3 length: 15 residues. Germline V CDR1 and CDR2: KGHSH, LQKENI. The data originate from a study of beta chain features in type 1 diabetes. The chain joins TRBV18 to TRBJ2-6; D is undetermined. Sequencing was performed on central memory CD4+ T cells from blood. The clonotype comes from a man aged 18 to 30 in good health. The CDR3: CASSPGFSGANVLTF. The CDR3 nucleotides read TGTGCCAGCTCACCTGGCTTTTCTGGGGCCAACGTCCTGACTTTC. Supplemented by reference TRBV18 and TRBJ2-6, the full variable domain reads NAGVMQNPRHLVRRRGQEARLRCSPMKGHSHVYWYRQLPEEGLKFMVYLQKENIIDESGMPKERFSAEFPKEGPSILRIQQVVRGDSAAYFCASSPGFSGANVLTFGAGSRLTVL.